The sequence of this TCR beta chain was determined in a study of CD4+ T cells in melanoma. Study-level points and caveats: Neoantigen-specific CD4+ T cells in melanoma reportedly had diverse differentiation states. CD8+ T cell, macrophage and B cell function reportedly correlated with neoantigen-specific CD4+ T cells.

Profiled with immunoSEQ multiplex PCR; TCRdb holds only in-frame clones, not every one. The sample shows approximately 110,000 clones, around 92% of them seen only once. The germline gives CDR1 LGHNT, CDR2 FRNRAP. The germline V and J ends were trimmed by 7 bases and 1 base, with 10 bases remaining between them. The CDR3 loop spans 13 amino acids. A word on this clone: Its matching antigen is unknown.

The rearrangement joins TRBV12-5 to TRBJ1-1, with D possibly TRBD1 on 5 matching bases. Sequencing was carried out using peripheral blood. This TCR came from a human donor with melanoma. CDR3 region: CASARQQNTEAFF. CDR3 DNA sequence: TGTGCTAGTGCCCGACAGCAGAACACTGAAGCTTTCTTT.